A selection of T cell receptor beta chains follows, all from one sample in a study of T-cell reconstitution after alpha-beta-depleted transplantation in children. TCRdb used MiXCR to reprocess the PCR reads, holding one entry per CDR3 protein. The repertoire includes approximately 1,000,000 distinct CDR3 sequences, about 31% of them detected once, and roughly 28% sits in the top ten. The sequencing here drew on PBMCs, mostly from graft donor cells, taken 360 days after TCRalphabeta/CD19-depleted stem cell transplant. The receptors were gathered from a boy under three years old who had a stem cell transplant for SCID, so the T cells may come from the graft donor. The CDR3 runs from the conserved cysteine through the conserved F or W. D genes are given only for firm matches. Part of the rows lack a size; the others show once, few, many or a class for expanded clones.

-	TRBV11-2	-	TRBJ2-7	CASSSSLGGPWEQYF	TGTGCCAGCAGCTCCTCATTGGGTGGGCCGTGGGAGCAGTACTTC
few	TRBV20-1	TRBD1	TRBJ2-1	CSSPGTGAVYNEQFF	TGCAGTAGTCCCGGGACAGGGGCAGTCTACAATGAGCAGTTCTTC
many	TRBV29-1	TRBD1	TRBJ2-2	CSVAGQGHTGELFF	TGCAGCGTTGCGGGACAGGGACACACCGGGGAGCTGTTTTTT
-	TRBV3-1	-	TRBJ2-4	CASSQGPPGLAKNIQYF	TGTGCCAGCAGCCAAGGACCCCCCGGACTAGCCAAAAACATTCAGTACTTC
many	TRBV3-1	-	TRBJ1-4	CASSRGPWGGDEKLFF	TGTGCCAGCAGCCGAGGCCCTTGGGGGGGTGATGAAAAACTGTTTTTT
-	TRBV12-3/TRBV12-4	-	TRBJ1-4	CASSLVSNIVPKRTNEKLFF	TGTGCCAGCAGTTTAGTATCCAATATTGTCCCGAAGCGGACTAATGAAAAACTGTTTTTT
-	TRBV14	-	TRBJ2-1	CASSRDNLLYNEQFF	TGTGCCAGCAGCCGAGACAACCTACTCTACAATGAGCAGTTCTTC
-	TRBV12-3/TRBV12-4	-	TRBJ1-2	CASDGRAGNYGYTF	TGTGCCTCAGACGGGAGAGCCGGAAACTATGGCTACACCTTC
-	TRBV4-1	TRBD1	TRBJ1-1	CASSTRDRGFYAFF	TGCGCCAGCAGCACCCGGGACAGGGGGTTCTATGCTTTCTTT
-	TRBV10-3	-	TRBJ2-1	CAISESFASSEQFF	TGTGCCATCAGTGAGTCGTTTGCGTCCTCCGAGCAGTTCTTC
few	TRBV27	TRBD1	TRBJ1-2	CASSSTGGAGGYTF	TGTGCCAGCAGTTCAACAGGGGGCGCAGGGGGCTACACCTTC
-	TRBV20-1	-	TRBJ1-2	CSARGFRGFYGYTF	TGCAGTGCTAGAGGGTTTAGGGGTTTTTATGGCTACACCTTC
few	TRBV28	TRBD2	TRBJ2-7	CASSLLRGVVYEQYF	TGTGCCAGCAGTTTACTGCGGGGGGTAGTTTACGAGCAGTACTTC
-	TRBV2	-	TRBJ1-4	CASSEVGRPNEKLFF	TGTGCCAGCAGTGAAGTGGGGCGCCCTAATGAAAAACTGTTTTTT
-	TRBV12-3/TRBV12-4	TRBD2	TRBJ2-2	CASSLGGWLFF	TGTGCCAGCAGTTTGGGGGGGTGGCTGTTTTTT
-	TRBV6-1	TRBD1	TRBJ1-1	CASRRGLGTEAFF	TGTGCCAGCAGGAGGGGGCTCGGCACTGAAGCTTTCTTT
few	TRBV20-1	-	TRBJ1-5	CSARDEDGNQPQHF	TGCAGTGCTAGAGATGAGGACGGCAATCAGCCCCAGCATTTT
few	TRBV5-1	-	TRBJ2-2	CASSWGMEARGNTGELFF	TGCGCCAGCAGCTGGGGCATGGAGGCTCGGGGGAACACCGGGGAGCTGTTTTTT
once	TRBV9	TRBD2	TRBJ2-7	CASAPGLAPYEQYF	TGTGCCAGCGCCCCGGGACTAGCTCCCTACGAGCAGTACTTC
-	TRBV12-3/TRBV12-4	TRBD2	TRBJ2-1	CASSLSGAYYNEQFF	TGTGCCAGCAGCTTAAGCGGGGCATACTACAATGAGCAGTTCTTC
-	TRBV5-1	TRBD2	TRBJ2-5	CASSTGRRVAGQETQYF	TGCGCCAGCAGCACAGGACGGCGGGTAGCGGGACAAGAGACCCAGTACTTC
few	TRBV20-1	-	TRBJ2-2	CSAMDGPDTGELFF	TGCAGTGCTATGGACGGTCCTGACACCGGGGAGCTGTTTTTT
-	TRBV24-1	-	TRBJ2-1	CATSDLKGKAYNEQFF	TGTGCCACCAGTGATTTGAAGGGGAAAGCCTACAATGAGCAGTTCTTC
few	TRBV27	TRBD2	TRBJ2-1	CASTFGLAGYNEQFF	TGTGCCAGCACCTTCGGACTAGCGGGGTACAATGAGCAGTTCTTC
-	TRBV5-1	TRBD2	TRBJ2-3	CASSGGESTDTQYF	TGCGCCAGCAGTGGGGGGGAAAGCACAGATACGCAGTATTTT
few	TRBV7-2	TRBD2	TRBJ2-3	CASSLGGGIGTDTQYF	TGTGCCAGCAGCTTAGGGGGGGGTATTGGCACAGATACGCAGTATTTT
-	TRBV2	-	TRBJ2-4	CASSEQVTGGIQYF	TGTGCCAGCAGTGAACAGGTGACCGGGGGAATCCAGTACTTC
few	TRBV20-1	-	TRBJ2-5	CSGPRGETQYF	TGCAGCGGCCCCAGAGGCGAGACCCAGTACTTC
-	TRBV30	-	TRBJ2-7	CAWSPMGSEQYF	TGTGCCTGGAGCCCAATGGGAAGTGAGCAGTACTTC
-	TRBV7-3	-	TRBJ2-3	CASSLGVRGYTSTDTQYF	TGTGCCAGCAGCTTGGGGGTCCGAGGGTATACTAGCACAGATACGCAGTATTTT
-	TRBV20-1	TRBD2	TRBJ2-4	CSARERGERSLAKNIQYF	TGCAGTGCCAGGGAGCGGGGGGAACGATCTCTAGCCAAAAACATTCAGTACTTC
-	TRBV18	TRBD1	TRBJ1-2	CASSQQSGQLTNYGYTF	TGTGCCAGCTCACAACAGTCGGGACAGCTAACCAACTATGGCTACACCTTC
few	TRBV12-3/TRBV12-4	-	TRBJ2-1	CASSYRRGLKKNEQFF	TGTGCCAGCAGTTATAGGAGAGGGCTCAAAAAGAATGAGCAGTTCTTC
-	TRBV4-3	TRBD2	TRBJ2-2	CASSQDTSGLLTGELFF	TGCGCCAGCAGCCAAGACACTAGCGGGTTGTTGACCGGGGAGCTGTTTTTT
-	TRBV3-1	TRBD1	TRBJ2-5	CASSQQGEGEETQYF	TGTGCCAGCAGCCAACAGGGGGAAGGCGAAGAGACCCAGTACTTC